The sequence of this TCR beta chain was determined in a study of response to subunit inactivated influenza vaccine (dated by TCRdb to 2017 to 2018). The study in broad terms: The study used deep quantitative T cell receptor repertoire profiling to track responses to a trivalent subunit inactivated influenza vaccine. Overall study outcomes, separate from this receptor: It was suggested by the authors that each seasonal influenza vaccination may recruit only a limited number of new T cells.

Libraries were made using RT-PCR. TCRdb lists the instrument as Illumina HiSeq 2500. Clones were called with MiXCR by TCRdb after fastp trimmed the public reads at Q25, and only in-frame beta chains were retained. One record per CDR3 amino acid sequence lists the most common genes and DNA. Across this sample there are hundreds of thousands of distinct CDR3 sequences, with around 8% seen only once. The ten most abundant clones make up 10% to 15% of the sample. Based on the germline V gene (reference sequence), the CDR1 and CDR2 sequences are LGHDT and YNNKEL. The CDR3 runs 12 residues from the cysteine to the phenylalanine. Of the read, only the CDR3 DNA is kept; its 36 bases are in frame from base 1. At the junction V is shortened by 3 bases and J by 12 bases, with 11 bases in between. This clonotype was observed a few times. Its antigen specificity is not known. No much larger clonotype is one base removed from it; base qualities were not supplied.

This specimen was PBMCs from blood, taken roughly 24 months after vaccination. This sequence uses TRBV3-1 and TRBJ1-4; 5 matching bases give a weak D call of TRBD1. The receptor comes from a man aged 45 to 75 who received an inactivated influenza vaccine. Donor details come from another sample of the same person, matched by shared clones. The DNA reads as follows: TGTGCCAGCAGCCAGGGGAGGGGACAACTGTTTTTT. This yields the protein CASSQGRGQLFF.